The 26 T cell receptor beta chains given below trace back to one sample, sequenced in a study of blood T cell repertoires in COVID-19. Using immunoSEQ multiplex PCR, the repertoire was profiled, and TCRdb retains in-frame clones only, with some absent. This sample yields 150,000 to 180,000 clones, of which about 90% are seen a single time; less than 0.6% belongs to the top ten. Sequencing was done on a sample of peripheral blood. These receptors all stem from a middle-aged man with acute or convalescent COVID-19.

The chain links TRBV27 to TRBJ2-1; TRBD2 agrees at 13 bases. In germline, CDR1 is MNHEY, CDR2 SMNVEV (reference sequence). The CDR3 extends over 16 amino acids. Trimming cost V 6 bases and J 3 bases; bases outside gene matches: 5. In DNA, the CDR3 is TGTGCCAGCAGCAGGACTAGCGGGAGCTACTACAATGAGCAGTTCTTC. Translating gives CASSRTSGSYYNEQFF.

The rearrangement uses TRBV28 and TRBJ2-3, with D perhaps TRBD2 (5 bases). In germline, CDR1 is MDHEN, CDR2 SYDVKM. Trimming left V 7 bases short and J 0 bases short, with 11 bases between. CDR3 length equals 14 residues. The CDR3 reads CASIWRVSTDTQYF. The CDR3, as DNA: TGTGCCAGCATATGGCGGGTCAGCACAGATACGCAGTATTTT.

This clone was detected a few times. The chain employs TRBV7-2 and TRBJ1-5; 8 nucleotides match TRBD1. CDR3 length: 15 amino acids. V lost 5 bases to trimming and J lost 2 bases; unmatched junction nucleotides: 5. Germline-derived CDR1 and CDR2 are SGHTA and FQGNSA. The CDR3 is CASSTLTGGNQPQHF. CDR3 nucleotides: TGTGCCAGCAGCACTTTGACAGGGGGCAATCAGCCCCAGCATTTT. Drawing the rest from reference TRBV7-2 and TRBJ1-5, the complete variable domain is GAGVSQSPSNKVTEKGKDVELRCDPISGHTALYWYRQSLGQGLEFLIYFQGNSAPDKSGLPSDRFSAERTGGSVSTLTIQRTQQEDSAVYLCASSTLTGGNQPQHFGDGTRLSIL.

V and J are TRBV2 and TRBJ2-7, with a tentative D call TRBD1 (5 bases). V lost 2 bases to trimming and J lost 9 bases, with 8 bases between them. Germline CDR1 SNHLY, CDR2 FYNNEI. This CDR3 contains 11 residues. The CDR3 DNA follows: TGTGCCAGCAGTGAAAGGGGTGGGCAGTACTTC. Translation: CASSERGGQYF.

The chain employs TRBV28 and TRBJ2-5; D possibly corresponds to TRBD1 (6 bases). V was trimmed by 7 bases and J by 5 bases, leaving 20 bases between them. This CDR3 is 15 amino acids long. The V gene's germline CDR1 is MDHEN and CDR2 SYDVKM. CDR3 sequence (DNA): TGTGCCAGCACCAGGGGCACTACGTCCGGCGAGACCCAGTACTTC. Its protein product is CASTRGTTSGETQYF. The full variable domain, in which reference TRBV28 and TRBJ2-5 provide the parts outside the CDR3, is DVKVTQSSRYLVKRTGEKVFLECVQDMDHENMFWYRQDPGLGLRLIYFSYDVKMKEKGDIPEGYSVSREKKERFSLILESASTNQTSMYLCASTRGTTSGETQYFGPGTRLLVL.

A few counts support this clone. The chain uses TRBV6-5 and TRBJ2-5, with 8 nucleotides matching TRBD1. The CDR3 extends over 15 amino acids. CDR1 and CDR2 (germline): MNHEY, SVGAGI. J gave up 5 bases and V 5 bases, and 10 bases lay outside the gene matches. In DNA form, the CDR3 reads TGTGCCAGCAGTCAGACCCCAGGGGGCGGCGAGACCCAGTACTTC. This translates into CASSQTPGGGETQYF.

This rearrangement joins TRBV28 to TRBJ2-7, with TRBD1 matching over 7 bases. Germline CDR1 and CDR2: MDHEN and SYDVKM. After removal of 4 bases from V and 6 bases from J, the junction contained 3 bases not matched to a gene. The CDR3 is 12 residues long. CDR3 amino acids: CASSSWTGEQYV. The CDR3 bases are TGTGCCAGCAGTTCCTGGACAGGCGAGCAGTACGTC.

The V call is TRBV28, the J call TRBJ1-6; tentative D call: TRBD1 (6 bases). This CDR3 region has 13 residues. CDR1 is MDHEN, CDR2 SYDVKM, per germline. Trimming took 6 bases from V and 7 from J, leaving 10 bases between them. CDR3 coding DNA: TGTGCCAGCAGCTGGACAGCGAATTCACCCCTCCACTTT. It is translated as CASSWTANSPLHF.

The gene calls are TRBV5-1 and TRBJ1-4; D unclear. The germline V gene encodes CDR1 SGHRS and CDR2 YFSETQ. Deletions cut 1 base from V and 8 bases from J, with 12 bases between. This CDR3 has 14 residues. In nucleotides, the CDR3 is TGCGCCAGCAGCTTGCGGTCTCGGGAGGAAAAACTGTTTTTT. This codes for CASSLRSREEKLFF.

J is TRBJ2-1 and V is TRBV19; 7 nucleotides agree with TRBD1. The CDR3 extends over 14 amino acids. The germline V gene has CDR1 LNHDA and CDR2 SQIVND (reference sequence). The J segment lost 3 bases and the V segment lost 3 bases, leaving 2 bases of the junction unmatched. The CDR3 loop reads CASSIRDSYNEQFF. The DNA for the CDR3 is TGTGCCAGTAGTATCCGGGACAGCTACAATGAGCAGTTCTTC.

The J gene is TRBJ1-2, the V gene TRBV15; TRBD1 matches at 7 bases. The CDR3 loop spans 14 amino acids. The junction had 4 bases not matched to a gene; V was cut back by 0 bases and J by 6 bases. Germline V gene sequence: CDR1 LNHNV, CDR2 YYDKDF (reference sequence). The CDR3 loop reads CATSRDGQDHGYTF. In nucleotides, the CDR3 is TGTGCCACCAGCAGAGATGGACAGGACCATGGCTACACCTTC.

This chain connects TRBV3-1 (or the pseudogene TRBV3-2) to TRBJ2-6; 9 bases are a match to TRBD1. This CDR3 has 16 amino acids. Germline CDR1 reads LGHDT; CDR2 reads YNNKEL (reference sequence). J lost 3 bases, V lost 4 bases, and 4 bases had no gene match. This chain's CDR3 is CASSPQGAGGANVLTF. In DNA form, the CDR3 reads TGTGCCAGCAGCCCACAGGGGGCAGGTGGGGCCAACGTCCTGACTTTC.

This chain joins TRBV5-1 and TRBJ2-7, with 7 bases that match TRBD1. Germline V gives CDR1 SGHRS, CDR2 YFSETQ. With V trimmed by 4 bases and J by 6 bases, 10 bases remained unmatched. The CDR3 has 14 residues. The CDR3 region is CASSPGQVVSEQYF. The CDR3 bases are TGCGCCAGCAGCCCAGGACAGGTGGTAAGCGAGCAGTACTTC. The full variable domain, in which reference TRBV5-1 and TRBJ2-7 provide the parts outside the CDR3, is KAGVTQTPRYLIKTRGQQVTLSCSPISGHRSVSWYQQTPGQGLQFLFEYFSETQRNKGNFPGRFSGRQFSNSRSEMNVSTLELGDSALYLCASSPGQVVSEQYFGPGTRLTVT.

The genes are TRBV3-1 (or the pseudogene TRBV3-2) and TRBJ2-7, with no clear D. The CDR3 extends over 11 amino acids. The V and J ends lost 3 bases and 5 bases respectively, with 5 bases between them. Germline CDR1 and CDR2: LGHDT and YNNKEL (reference sequence). The CDR3 DNA reads TGTGCCAGCAGCCACCGGGACGAGCAGTACTTC. Translation gives CASSHRDEQYF.

The chain has TRBV27 and TRBJ2-3; 12 bases align to TRBD1. From germline, CDR1 is MNHEY and CDR2 SMNVEV (reference sequence). V gave up 5 bases and J gave up 6 bases; unmatched junction bases: 6. The CDR3 runs to 15 residues. The CDR3 is CASSPGTGGLDTQYF. The CDR3 bases are TGTGCCAGCAGTCCAGGGACAGGGGGCTTGGATACGCAGTATTTT.

The chain employs TRBV25-1 and TRBJ1-2, with no clear D. The CDR3 totals 13 residues. Deletions cut 3 bases from V and 4 bases from J, with 9 bases between. The V gene's germline CDR1 is MGHDK and CDR2 SYGVNS. This CDR3 is CASSETWAYGYTF. The DNA of the CDR3 is TGTGCCAGCAGTGAGACATGGGCCTATGGCTACACCTTC.

Concerning this clone: Other DNA sequences in the sample encode the same CDR3. The chain carries TRBV18 and TRBJ2-7; TRBD2 agrees at 15 bases. In germline, CDR1 is KGHSH, CDR2 LQKENI. The CDR3 covers 15 residues. V shed 3 bases and J 4 bases; nucleotides not matched to a gene: 1. DNA for the CDR3: TGTGCCAGCTCACCGGGACTAGCGGGAGGTTACGAGCAGTACTTC. Protein sequence: CASSPGLAGGYEQYF.

This sequence joins TRBV4-1 and TRBJ1-1; D not resolved. There are 17 residues in the CDR3. Trimming took 1 base from V and 0 from J, leaving 15 bases between them. CDR1 is MGHRA and CDR2 is YSYEKL in the germline V gene. The CDR3 coding sequence is TGCGCCAGCAGCCAAGGGCCCGACACCCGCTTGAACACTGAAGCTTTCTTT. This encodes CASSQGPDTRLNTEAFF.

This rearrangement joins TRBV5-4 to TRBJ2-2, with 8 bases that match TRBD1. Germline lookup yields CDR1 SGHNT and CDR2 YYREEE (reference sequence). The CDR3 contains 16 residues. V gave up 0 bases and J gave up 4 bases; unmatched junction bases: 5. This CDR3 is CASSLDRGDRTGELFF. The CDR3 DNA reads TGTGCCAGCAGCTTGGACAGGGGGGATCGCACCGGGGAGCTGTTTTTT.

The J gene is TRBJ1-6, the V gene TRBV7-6, with TRBD1 matching 8 bases. Germline values: CDR1 SGHVS, CDR2 FNYEAQ. This CDR3 has 14 residues. Trimming took 5 bases from V and 8 from J; bases not matched to a gene: 5. This chain's CDR3 is CASSRDRRDSPLHF. The CDR3 nucleotides are TGTGCCAGCAGCCGGGACAGGAGGGATTCACCCCTCCACTTT.

The chain recombines TRBV6-5 with TRBJ2-3; perhaps TRBD2 as D (7 bases). The CDR3 consists of 14 residues. The germline V gene encodes CDR1 MNHEY and CDR2 SVGAGI. Trimming removed 6 bases from V and 8 bases from J, with 18 bases in between. CDR3 sequence: CASRLGGGEGTQYF. CDR3 sequence (DNA): TGTGCCAGCAGACTCGGGGGCGGGGAGGGTACGCAGTATTTT.

This chain joins TRBV3-1 (or the pseudogene TRBV3-2) and TRBJ2-5; the match to TRBD2 covers 10 bases. The CDR3 is 14 residues long. Germline lookup yields CDR1 LGHDT and CDR2 YNNKEL (reference sequence). V gave up 4 bases and J gave up 4 bases; unmatched junction bases: 3. In nucleotides, the CDR3 is TGTGCCAGCAGCCTAAGGACTAGCGGAGAGACCCAGTACTTC. Amino acid sequence: CASSLRTSGETQYF.

In this sample, this clone turned up once. The gene calls are TRBV6-6 and TRBJ1-1; D not certain. Looked up from germline, CDR1 is MNHNY and CDR2 is SVGAGI (reference sequence). V dropped 2 bases and J dropped 7 bases, with 20 bases sitting between them. The CDR3 runs to 16 residues. CDR3 DNA: TGTGCCAGCAGTTACGGTATGGGCATGGGTCCTGGTGAAGCTTTCTTT. Translated, it gives CASSYGMGMGPGEAFF.

This chain connects TRBV5-1 to TRBJ1-2, with 9 bases matching TRBD1. The CDR3 extends over 16 amino acids. Germline assignment: CDR1 SGHRS and CDR2 YFSETQ. Trimming took 0 bases from V and 4 from J; bases not matched to a gene: 7. The CDR3 loop reads CASSLDGQGTSYGYTF. CDR3 DNA: TGCGCCAGCAGCTTGGACGGACAGGGGACTAGCTATGGCTACACCTTC.

The V call is TRBV9, the J call TRBJ2-3; 8 bases fit TRBD2. J gave up 3 bases and V 0 bases, and 6 bases lay outside the gene matches. Germline V lookup: CDR1 SGDLS, CDR2 YYNGEE. There are 16 residues in the CDR3. The DNA for the CDR3 is TGTGCCAGCAGCGTAGTTGGTCTAGCGGGTACAGATACGCAGTATTTT. Its translation is CASSVVGLAGTDTQYF.

The chain has TRBV10-3 and TRBJ1-5; 8 bases map to TRBD1. The J segment lost 2 bases and the V segment lost 10 bases, leaving 10 bases of the junction unmatched. This CDR3 has 15 residues. Germline assignment: CDR1 ENHRY and CDR2 SYGVKD. CDR3 sequence: CASGQGPLGNQPQHF. CDR3 sequence (DNA): TGTGCCAGCGGACAGGGACCGTTGGGCAATCAGCCCCAGCATTTT.